This T cell receptor (beta chain) was recovered during a study of vaccination effects on CD4 cells after COVID-19. Concerning this clone: Its antigen remains unidentified.

With the ViraFEST assay, the study expanded antigen-specific CD4+ T cells using viral peptide pools, then sequenced them. Having been cultured for roughly 9 days, the cells underwent CD4+ T cell isolation. Convalescent patients had PCR-confirmed SARS-CoV-2 infection between March and December 2020. The researchers cultured roughly 2.2 million PBMC per well with about 10 IU/ml IL-2 and 8.5 to 10 ug/ml peptides. General study findings and limits: No early post-infection timepoints were available in the study, which also included few convalescent patients.

Generated by immunoSEQ multiplex PCR, the TCRdb table keeps only in-frame clones and is missing some. The data contain around 25,000 clones, approximately 80% of them singletons. Germline V gene data show CDR1 as SGHNT and CDR2 as YENEEA. V lost 5 bases and J 5 bases, leaving 9 bases between the germline ends. CDR3 size: 13 residues. The TCR comes from a human donor who had a prior SARS-CoV-2 infection. The sample in question was CD4+ T cells from PBMCs cultured with HCoV-NL63 spike peptides, obtained before COVID-19 vaccination. V and J are TRBV11-3 and TRBJ1-4; tentatively, D is TRBD1 (5 bases). In nucleotides, the CDR3 is TGTGCCAGCAGCCCAGGGCCCAATGAAAAACTGTTTTTT. This gives the protein CASSPGPNEKLFF.